The following is a TCR beta chain sequence with its context. Between the trimmed V and J ends, which lost 3 bases and 0 bases, there was a span of 5 bases. Germline V gives CDR1 LNHNV, CDR2 YYDKDF (reference sequence). This CDR3 contains 13 residues. This sample was taken from a study of OX40 agonist ivuxolimab in advanced cancers. TCRdb's copy holds only in-frame clones and misses some; the assay was immunoSEQ multiplex PCR. This table holds 70,000 to 95,000 clones, about 90% found once. The chain has TRBV15 and TRBJ1-1; no firm D call. The TCR originated in an adult with an advanced solid tumor such as melanoma, head and neck, liver or kidney cancer. This specimen was CD4+ or CD8+ T cells sorted from blood, taken in a trial of the OX40 agonist ivuxolimab. The CDR3 loop is CATSSLMNTEAFF. For the CDR3, the DNA is TGTGCCACCAGCAGCCTTATGAACACTGAAGCTTTCTTT. Combining the CDR3 with reference TRBV15 and TRBJ1-1 gives the whole variable domain DAMVIQNPRYQVTQFGKPVTLSCSQTLNHNVMYWYQQKSSQAPKLLFHYYDKDFNNEADTPDNFQSRRPNTSFCFLDIRSPGLGDTAMYLCATSSLMNTEAFFGQGTRLTVV.